Listed here are 30 T cell receptor beta chains from one sample, sequenced in a study of blood T cell repertoires in COVID-19. TCRdb's copy holds only in-frame clones and misses some; the assay was immunoSEQ multiplex PCR. The data hold 150,000 to 200,000 clones, with about 89% observed a single time. The sequenced sample consisted of peripheral blood. Receptor source: a man aged 65 to 79 with acute or convalescent COVID-19.

This chain joins TRBV7-2 and TRBJ1-5, with D tentatively TRBD1 (6 bases). CDR1 is SGHTA and CDR2 is FQGNSA in the germline V gene. The CDR3 is 17 amino acids. V was cut by 6 bases and J by 0 bases, with 18 bases left in between. For the CDR3, the DNA is TGTGCCAGCAGTCTTCGGGACACCTACTATAGCAATCAGCCCCAGCATTTT. Its protein is CASSLRDTYYSNQPQHF.

This sequence joins TRBV12-3 or TRBV12-4 and TRBJ1-3, with a tentative D call TRBD1 (6 bases). CDR3 size: 13 residues. V lost 4 bases, J lost 9 bases, and 13 bases lay in between. The CDR3 spells CASSSSGGGTIYF. In DNA form, the CDR3 reads TGTGCCAGCAGTTCCTCTGGGGGCGGCACCATATATTTT.

The rearrangement uses TRBV7-3 and TRBJ2-5; tentatively, D is TRBD1 (6 bases). CDR3 length equals 13 residues. V lost 1 base to trimming and J lost 5 bases, with 8 bases between them. Germline CDR1 and CDR2: SGHTA and FQGTGA. The CDR3 DNA reads as TGTGCCAGCAGCTTAAGTCAGGGGGAGACCCAGTACTTC. It yields the protein CASSLSQGETQYF.

This sequence joins TRBV3-1 (or the pseudogene TRBV3-2) and TRBJ2-3; D gene ambiguous. This CDR3 comprises 15 residues. CDR1 is LGHDT, CDR2 YNNKEL, per germline (reference sequence). Trimming stripped 4 bases from V and 2 bases from J, with 13 bases between. The CDR3 DNA follows: TGTGCCAGCAGCCCGTATCAGGTTCTCACAGATACGCAGTATTTT. Protein product: CASSPYQVLTDTQYF.

The J gene is TRBJ2-5, the V gene TRBV6-1; TRBD1 matches 9 bases. This CDR3 region has 16 residues. V lost 3 bases and J lost 4; bases outside the gene matches: 9. The germline gives CDR1 MNHNS, CDR2 SASEGT. CDR3 loop: CASSDSGQGTGETQYF. The CDR3 nucleotides are TGTGCCAGCAGTGATTCCGGACAGGGGACAGGAGAGACCCAGTACTTC.

V gene TRBV30 combines with J gene TRBJ1-5; D is perhaps TRBD1 (5 bases). The V end was cut by 1 base, the J end by 1 base, with 5 bases between. This CDR3 is 13 amino acids long. CDR1 is GTSNPN, CDR2 SVGIG, per germline (reference sequence). The CDR3 sequence is CAWSGGSNQPQHF. In nucleotides, the CDR3 is TGTGCCTGGAGTGGGGGCAGCAATCAGCCCCAGCATTTT.

This clone was recorded a few times. The chain recombines TRBV5-4 with TRBJ1-6; D call uncertain. The germline V gene has CDR1 SGHNT and CDR2 YYREEE (reference sequence). Between the trimmed V and J ends, which lost 3 bases and 6 bases, there was a span of 4 bases. There are 12 residues in the CDR3. CDR3 nucleotides: TGTGCCAGCAGCTCTTCTAATTCACCCCTCCACTTT. Translating gives CASSSSNSPLHF.

V usage is TRBV7-9 and J usage is TRBJ2-3, with D hard to call. Trimming stripped 1 base from V and 6 bases from J, with 5 bases between. Germline V gene sequence: CDR1 SEHNR, CDR2 FQNEAQ (reference sequence). CDR3 length: 12 amino acids. The CDR3, as DNA: TGTGCCAGCAGCTTAGTCGGTGATACGCAGTATTTT. This translates into CASSLVGDTQYF.

As concerns this clone: At one end the junction does not follow the germline gene, possibly because of a read error. CDR3: CASSQATGDDQPQHF. CDR3 sequence (DNA): TGTGCCAGCAGTCAAGCGACAGGGGATGATCAGCCCCAGCATTTT. V usage is TRBV6-1 and J usage is TRBJ1-5; TRBD1 agrees at 8 bases. The CDR3 is 15 residues long. Germline V CDR1 and CDR2: MNHNS, SASEGT.

The CDR3 spells CASSEFGTASGANVLTF. The CDR3 coding sequence is TGTGCCAGCAGTGAATTTGGGACAGCTTCTGGGGCCAACGTCCTGACTTTC. This chain links TRBV2 with TRBJ2-6; 7 bases match TRBD1. V was pared by 2 bases and J by 1 base, with 5 bases of the junction left unmatched. Germline V gives CDR1 SNHLY, CDR2 FYNNEI. The CDR3 sequence is 17 residues long.

V usage is TRBV24-1 and J usage is TRBJ2-7; D is uncertain. Germline-derived CDR1 and CDR2 are KGHDR and SFDVKD. With 4 bases removed from V and 4 bases from J, the gap between germline ends came to 7 bases. The CDR3 spans 12 residues. The CDR3 protein is CATSERHYEQYF. The CDR3 coding sequence is TGTGCCACCAGTGAGCGACATTACGAGCAGTACTTC.

The CDR3 region has the DNA TGTGCCAGCAGTCCCTGGGCGGGGGTCTACGAGCAGTACTTC. It specifies CASSPWAGVYEQYF. This sequence joins TRBV27 and TRBJ2-7; TRBD2 agrees at 7 bases. Trimming removed 5 bases from V and 3 bases from J; junction bases left unmatched: 7. The CDR3 is made up of 14 amino acids. The germline V gene encodes CDR1 MNHEY and CDR2 SMNVEV (reference sequence).

This clone was seen a few times. This chain joins TRBV5-4 and TRBJ2-5, with D possibly matching TRBD2 (5 bases). V gave up 0 bases and J gave up 5 bases, with 11 bases separating them. From germline, CDR1 is SGHNT and CDR2 YYREEE (reference sequence). This CDR3 has 14 residues. In DNA form, the CDR3 reads TGTGCCAGCAGCTTGGTCTCGGGGTCGGAGACCCAGTACTTC. Its translation: CASSLVSGSETQYF.

This sequence joins TRBV11-2 and TRBJ2-4, with 7 bases aligning to TRBD1. The CDR3 runs to 14 residues. V gave up 3 bases and J gave up 1 base; unmatched junction bases: 0. Germline values: CDR1 SGHAT, CDR2 FQNNGV. The DNA for the CDR3 is TGTGCCAGCAGCTTCAGGGGGGCCAAAAACATTCAGTACTTC. Translation: CASSFRGAKNIQYF.

The chain couples TRBV5-1 to TRBJ2-7; 7 bases line up with TRBD1. CDR1 is SGHRS, CDR2 YFSETQ, per germline. V was pared by 4 bases and J by 0 bases, with 7 bases of the junction left unmatched. This CDR3 contains 15 residues. The CDR3 DNA reads as TGCGCCAGCAGCGATATGGGACAGCTCTCCTACGAGCAGTACTTC. It yields the protein CASSDMGQLSYEQYF.

V and J are TRBV6-5 and TRBJ2-5; 8 nucleotides agree with TRBD1. This CDR3 has 12 amino acids. J gave up 7 bases and V 6 bases, and 4 bases lay outside the gene matches. CDR1 MNHEY and CDR2 SVGAGI come from the germline V gene. The CDR3 protein is CASRGQGVTQYF. The CDR3 DNA reads as TGTGCCAGCAGAGGACAGGGCGTGACCCAGTACTTC.

DNA for the CDR3: TGTGCCAGCAAATTGGGCGGGTTCTACAATGAGCAGTTCTTC. Residues: CASKLGGFYNEQFF. The J gene is TRBJ2-1, the V gene TRBV28; D is perhaps TRBD2 (5 bases). Trimming cost V 7 bases and J 3 bases, with 13 bases left between them. This CDR3 has 14 residues. Germline V gene data show CDR1 as MDHEN and CDR2 as SYDVKM.

This clone has just one count. This chain joins TRBV12-3 or TRBV12-4 and TRBJ2-2; no clear D. This CDR3 has 13 residues. The germline V and J ends were trimmed by 2 bases and 4 bases, with 5 bases remaining between them. The CDR3 DNA reads as TGTGCCAGCAGTTTAACTCTCACCGGGGAGCTGTTTTTT. Residues: CASSLTLTGELFF.

V and J are TRBV2 and TRBJ1-2; the D is unclear. The CDR3 consists of 14 residues. Trimming cost V 1 base and J 6 bases, with 12 bases left between them. Germline values: CDR1 SNHLY, CDR2 FYNNEI. Here the CDR3 DNA reads TGTGCCAGCAGTGAAGAGGGAGGGAGTAATGGCTACACCTTC. Residues: CASSEEGGSNGYTF.

This clone turned up a few times. The genes are TRBV9 and TRBJ2-7, with a possible D match to TRBD1 (5 bases). CDR1 SGDLS and CDR2 YYNGEE come from the germline V gene. The CDR3 length is 13 residues. Trimming pared 0 bases from V and 7 bases from J, leaving 11 bases between. The CDR3: CASSVEGAGEQYF. CDR3 sequence (DNA): TGTGCCAGCAGCGTAGAAGGGGCCGGTGAGCAGTACTTC.

The chain links TRBV9 to TRBJ2-7; tentatively, D is TRBD1 (6 bases). Trimming removed 3 bases at V and 2 bases at J, with 12 bases between. The CDR3 loop spans 14 amino acids. Germline-derived CDR1 and CDR2 are SGDLS and YYNGEE. CDR3 nucleotide sequence: TGTGCCAGCAGCGCGGGACAACCAGCCTACGAGCAGTACTTC. Its translation: CASSAGQPAYEQYF.

The V call is TRBV6-5, the J call TRBJ2-3; possible D gene TRBD1, 6 bases. V gave up 0 bases and J gave up 6 bases, with 10 bases separating them. CDR1 is MNHEY and CDR2 is SVGAGI in the germline V gene. This CDR3 is 14 amino acids long. The CDR3 DNA reads as TGTGCCAGCAGTTACTCGGGGGCTTGGGATACGCAGTATTTT. It specifies CASSYSGAWDTQYF.

The genes are TRBV30 and TRBJ1-2; D is possibly TRBD1 (6 bases). The length of the CDR3 is 14 residues. Germline CDR1 GTSNPN, CDR2 SVGIG (reference sequence). The V end was cut by 4 bases, the J end by 4 bases, with 16 bases between. The CDR3 sequence: CAWKGVGSGYGYTF. CDR3 DNA: TGTGCCTGGAAGGGGGTAGGGAGTGGCTATGGCTACACCTTC.

This clone showed up just once. The chain recombines TRBV7-3 with TRBJ2-1, with 7 nucleotides matching TRBD1. CDR1 and CDR2 from the germline V gene are SGHTA and FQGTGA. V was pared by 6 bases and J by 8 bases, with 4 bases of the junction left unmatched. The length of the CDR3 is 12 residues. In nucleotides, the CDR3 is TGTGCCAGCAGTCGAGGGGGCGATGAGCAGTTCTTC. It yields the protein CASSRGGDEQFF.

This chain uses TRBV7-2 with TRBJ2-3; D possibly corresponds to TRBD2 (6 bases). The CDR3 is 14 amino acids. V was clipped by 5 bases and J by 3 bases, with 12 bases between them. Germline loops: CDR1 SGHTA, CDR2 FQGNSA. The chain's CDR3 is CASSPAGPTDTQYF. Here the CDR3 DNA reads TGTGCCAGCAGCCCCGCGGGGCCGACAGATACGCAGTATTTT.

V is TRBV7-2 and J is TRBJ2-1; 11 bases line up with TRBD1. Germline V gives CDR1 SGHTA, CDR2 FQGNSA. The CDR3 covers 14 residues. V was clipped by 5 bases and J by 8 bases; unmatched bases: 5. This chain's CDR3 is CASSQWTGGYEQFF. The CDR3 DNA follows: TGTGCCAGCAGCCAATGGACAGGGGGCTATGAGCAGTTCTTC. The full variable domain, completed using reference TRBV7-2 and TRBJ2-1, is GAGVSQSPSNKVTEKGKDVELRCDPISGHTALYWYRQSLGQGLEFLIYFQGNSAPDKSGLPSDRFSAERTGGSVSTLTIQRTQQEDSAVYLCASSQWTGGYEQFFGPGTRLTVL.

In this sample, this clone turned up once. This rearrangement joins TRBV6-1 to TRBJ2-3; TRBD1 aligns across 7 bases. The V and J ends lost 3 bases and 5 bases, in that order; junction bases with no gene match: 8. This CDR3 contains 15 residues. Germline CDR1 reads MNHNS; CDR2 reads SASEGT. The CDR3 sequence: CASSDTGASGDTQYF. The CDR3 DNA reads TGTGCCAGCAGTGACACAGGGGCTTCCGGAGATACGCAGTATTTT.

The chain is built from TRBV7-9 and TRBJ1-1; D is ambiguous. The CDR3 contains 14 residues. The V gene's germline CDR1 is SEHNR and CDR2 FQNEAQ (reference sequence). V dropped 1 base and J dropped 0 bases, with 6 bases sitting between them. The CDR3: CASSLVVVNTEAFF. In nucleotides, the CDR3 is TGTGCCAGCAGCTTAGTGGTAGTGAACACTGAAGCTTTCTTT.

Details on this clone: Within the sample, other DNA sequences also encode this same CDR3. The chain employs TRBV5-6 and TRBJ2-7, with D hard to call. Germline loops: CDR1 SGHDT, CDR2 YYEEEE. Trimming took off 4 bases at V and 0 bases at J, with 8 bases between the two ends. CDR3 length: 13 residues. CDR3 in DNA: TGTGCCAGCAGCCCCCGGAGCTCCTACGAGCAGTACTTC. This codes for CASSPRSSYEQYF. The full variable domain, in which reference TRBV5-6 and TRBJ2-7 provide the parts outside the CDR3, is DAGVTQSPTHLIKTRGQQVTLRCSPKSGHDTVSWYQQALGQGPQFIFQYYEEEERQRGNFPDRFSGHQFPNYSSELNVNALLLGDSALYLCASSPRSSYEQYFGPGTRLTVT.

This chain uses TRBV6-5 with TRBJ1-5, with 7 positions matching TRBD1. The CDR3 runs to 15 residues. V was pared by 5 bases and J by 3 bases, with 7 bases of the junction left unmatched. CDR1 and CDR2 from the germline V gene are MNHEY and SVGAGI. CDR3 in DNA: TGTGCCAGCAGTATGGACAGGCCCTCCAATCAGCCCCAGCATTTT. It translates to CASSMDRPSNQPQHF.